This passage covers 21 T cell receptor beta chains from one sample sequenced in a study of identical twins. In TCRdb, the 5' RACE reads were re-called with MiXCR into one record per CDR3 protein. The table shows hundreds of thousands of distinct CDR3 sequences, with approximately 20% occurring only once. The sample was also reused in another study, on yellow fever vaccine responses in identical twins.

Input material: CD4+ T cells sorted from blood. The source is a woman under 30 in good health.

V is TRBV20-1 and J is TRBJ1-1; possible D gene TRBD1, 5 bases. Germline CDR1 DFQATT, CDR2 SNEGSKA (reference sequence). The CDR3 is 12 residues long. The V end was cut by 6 bases, the J end by 1 base, with 9 bases between. As DNA, the CDR3 is TGCAGTGCCCTGACAGCGAACACTGAAGCTTTCTTT. This sequence encodes CSALTANTEAFF.

This clonotype turned up a few times. The V call is TRBV3-1, the J call TRBJ2-5; 9 positions match TRBD2. CDR1 is LGHDT, CDR2 YNNKEL, per germline (reference sequence). The length of the CDR3 is 15 residues. After removal of 2 bases from V and 5 bases from J, the junction contained 6 bases not matched to a gene. For the CDR3, the DNA is TGTGCCAGCAGCCAAAATAGCGGGAGTTGGGAGACCCAGTACTTC. Encoded protein: CASSQNSGSWETQYF.

This clonotype showed up just a few times. The chain combines TRBV28 with TRBJ2-7; D gene uncertain. Trimming stripped 8 bases from V and 5 bases from J, with 16 bases between. The germline V gene encodes CDR1 MDHEN and CDR2 SYDVKM. This CDR3 is 13 amino acids long. The CDR3 spells CASSVGYKDEQYF. The CDR3, as DNA: TGTGCCAGCTCCGTAGGGTACAAGGACGAGCAGTACTTC.

J is TRBJ2-2 and V is TRBV3-1; 12 nucleotides agree with TRBD1. The germline gives CDR1 LGHDT, CDR2 YNNKEL (reference sequence). The length of the CDR3 is 16 residues. Trimming removed 6 bases from V and 8 bases from J; junction bases left unmatched: 10. Here the CDR3 reads CASRHRDRGRDGELFF. The CDR3 region has the DNA TGTGCCAGCAGACACCGGGACAGGGGGCGCGATGGGGAGCTGTTTTTT. Full variable domain (missing parts from reference TRBV3-1 and TRBJ2-2): DTAVSQTPKYLVTQMGNDKSIKCEQNLGHDTMYWYKQDSKKFLKIMFSYNNKELIINETVPNRFSPKSPDKAHLNLHINSLELGDSAVYFCASRHRDRGRDGELFFGEGSRLTVL.

V gene TRBV5-6 combines with J gene TRBJ2-1; TRBD2 might be the D (5 bases). V was shortened by 0 bases and J by 8 bases, with 9 bases between the two germline ends. The CDR3 runs 13 residues. The germline gives CDR1 SGHDT, CDR2 YYEEEE. CDR3 region: CASSLASGYEQFF. CDR3 bases: TGTGCCAGCAGCTTGGCTTCGGGGTATGAGCAGTTCTTC.

The chain employs TRBV28 and TRBJ2-2; D is unresolved. Germline V gene lookup returns CDR1 MDHEN and CDR2 SYDVKM. The CDR3 has 14 residues. Between the trimmed V and J ends, which lost 2 bases and 3 bases, there was a span of 7 bases. The CDR3 nucleotides are TGTGCCAGCAGTTTAACGGCAGACACCGGGGAGCTGTTTTTT. Protein sequence: CASSLTADTGELFF.

V gene TRBV6-1 combines with J gene TRBJ2-5, with 11 nucleotides matching TRBD1. The CDR3 spans 14 residues. J gave up 9 bases and V 6 bases, and 9 bases lay outside the gene matches. Germline V CDR1 and CDR2: MNHNS, SASEGT. The CDR3 DNA follows: TGTGCCAGCAGAGGGACAGGGGGTGGTAGGGCCCAGTACTTC. Translating it yields CASRGTGGGRAQYF.

The genes are TRBV9 and TRBJ2-1; no clear D gene. The CDR3 covers 15 residues. V lost 3 bases and J lost 8, with 18 bases in between. CDR1 is SGDLS, CDR2 YYNGEE, per germline. This chain's CDR3 is CASSALGSLPHEQFF. The CDR3 DNA sequence: TGTGCCAGCAGCGCCCTAGGTTCATTGCCCCATGAGCAGTTCTTC. Full variable domain (remainder filled in from reference TRBV9 and TRBJ2-1): DSGVTQTPKHLITATGQRVTLRCSPRSGDLSVYWYQQSLDQGLQFLIQYYNGEERAKGNILERFSAQQFPDLHSELNLSSLELGDSALYFCASSALGSLPHEQFFGPGTRLTVL.

J is TRBJ2-5 and V is TRBV20-1, with TRBD1 matching over 7 bases. The J segment lost 2 bases and the V segment lost 6 bases, leaving 6 bases of the junction unmatched. The CDR3 runs 13 residues. Per the germline V gene, CDR1 is DFQATT and CDR2 is SNEGSKA (reference sequence). The CDR3 protein is CSAMGQRQETQYF. The CDR3, as DNA: TGCAGTGCGATGGGACAGCGACAAGAGACCCAGTACTTC.

The chain uses TRBV12-3 or TRBV12-4 and TRBJ2-7; possible D gene TRBD1, 6 bases. Deletions cut 0 bases from V and 4 bases from J, with 16 bases between. The CDR3 contains 16 residues. CDR3 residues: CASSLAGQGFRYEQYF. In nucleotides, the CDR3 is TGTGCCAGCAGTTTAGCGGGGCAGGGGTTTCGATACGAGCAGTACTTC.

This clonotype was seen many times. The chain couples TRBV6-4 to TRBJ2-3, with D maybe TRBD1 (6 bases). Germline CDR1 and CDR2: MRHNA and SNTAGT. The CDR3 is 15 amino acids. Trimming left V 3 bases short and J 2 bases short, with 12 bases between. Written as DNA, the CDR3 is TGTGCCAGCAGTGAACAGGGTTTCAACACAGATACGCAGTATTTT. Amino acids: CASSEQGFNTDTQYF.

The chain links TRBV20-1 to TRBJ2-5; perhaps TRBD2 as D (5 bases). Germline lookup yields CDR1 DFQATT and CDR2 SNEGSKA (reference sequence). This CDR3 has 12 residues. The CDR3 nucleotides are TGCAGCGAAACGGCGGCCGAGGGGACCCAGTACTTC. This sequence encodes CSETAAEGTQYF.

This clonotype was picked up a small number of times. This chain connects TRBV7-2 to TRBJ2-7; 9 bases map to TRBD2. After removal of 3 bases from V and 3 bases from J, the junction contained 9 bases not matched to a gene. Germline-derived CDR1 and CDR2 are SGHTA and FQGNSA. This CDR3 contains 16 residues. The CDR3 reads CASSFSGNSGSYEQYF. DNA for the CDR3: TGTGCCAGCAGCTTTTCGGGAAATAGCGGGAGCTACGAGCAGTACTTC.

This clonotype came up a few times. J is TRBJ2-3 and V is TRBV28, with 7 bases lining up with TRBD2. There are 15 residues in the CDR3. The V segment lost 3 bases and the J segment 1 base; nucleotides outside the gene matches: 4. CDR1 is MDHEN and CDR2 is SYDVKM in the germline V gene. The CDR3 sequence is CASSFWGRGTDTQYF. For the CDR3, the DNA is TGTGCCAGCAGTTTTTGGGGGAGGGGCACAGATACGCAGTATTTT. The complete variable domain, with remaining parts taken from reference TRBV28 and TRBJ2-3, reads DVKVTQSSRYLVKRTGEKVFLECVQDMDHENMFWYRQDPGLGLRLIYFSYDVKMKEKGDIPEGYSVSREKKERFSLILESASTNQTSMYLCASSFWGRGTDTQYFGPGTRLTVL.

The chain uses TRBV29-1 and TRBJ2-7, with 7 positions matching TRBD1. This CDR3 comprises 13 residues. V was pared by 5 bases and J by 0 bases, with 4 bases of the junction left unmatched. Germline V gives CDR1 SQVTM, CDR2 ANQGSEA. Here the CDR3 DNA reads TGCAGCGTTCCGGGACAGAGCTCCTACGAGCAGTACTTC. It codes for CSVPGQSSYEQYF.

The CDR3 sequence: CASSQDPRAINYNEQFF. In DNA form, the CDR3 reads TGTGCCAGCAGCCAAGACCCGAGAGCGATTAACTACAATGAGCAGTTCTTC. J is TRBJ2-1 and V is TRBV3-1, with D unclear. The CDR3 contains 17 residues. V dropped 0 bases and J dropped 3 bases, with 15 bases sitting between them. The germline V gene has CDR1 LGHDT and CDR2 YNNKEL (reference sequence).

The chain joins TRBV12-3 or TRBV12-4 to TRBJ2-2; 9 nucleotides line up with TRBD1. There are 17 residues in the CDR3. V trimming: 3 bases; J trimming: 6 bases; junction bases outside the gene matches: 11. The DNA for the CDR3 is TGTGCCAGCAGTTTCCCCGGGACAGGGAAGGTGGCCGGGGAGCTGTTTTTT. It yields the protein CASSFPGTGKVAGELFF.

This clonotype showed up just once. V is TRBV12-3 or TRBV12-4 and J is TRBJ2-5, with TRBD2 matching over 8 bases. CDR3 length: 14 amino acids. Trimming took 6 bases from V and 4 from J; bases not matched to a gene: 7. The CDR3 nucleotides read TGTGCCAGCAGAGGGGGGACTAGATCAGAGACCCAGTACTTC. It codes for CASRGGTRSETQYF.

In its sample, this clonotype was seen once. The chain employs TRBV5-1 and TRBJ2-3; D unresolved. Per germline, CDR1 SGHRS and CDR2 YFSETQ. CDR3 length: 14 amino acids. V was cut by 1 base and J by 4 bases, with 10 bases left in between. The CDR3 is CASSLQGIPDTQYF. The CDR3 DNA is TGCGCCAGCAGCTTGCAAGGCATCCCAGATACGCAGTATTTT.

The chain joins TRBV7-3 to TRBJ2-6; weak D call: TRBD1 (5 bases). The ends were cut back, 0 bases at V and 5 bases at J, with 11 bases in the middle. This CDR3 has 16 amino acids. Germline lookup yields CDR1 SGHTA and CDR2 FQGTGA. The CDR3 protein is CASSLTGQGRANVLTF. The CDR3 region has the DNA TGTGCCAGCAGCTTAACGGGGCAGGGAAGGGCCAACGTCCTGACTTTC.

The chain combines TRBV3-1 with TRBJ1-1, with a tentative D call TRBD1 (5 bases). This CDR3 is built from 14 residues. V lost 3 bases, J lost 2 bases, and 10 bases lay in between. Germline loops: CDR1 LGHDT, CDR2 YNNKEL (reference sequence). CDR3 residues: CASSQGDVNTEAFF. The CDR3 DNA reads TGTGCCAGCAGCCAGGGGGACGTAAACACTGAAGCTTTCTTT.